These 23 T cell receptor beta chains were all obtained from the same sample, sequenced in a study of shared T cell receptors in the human thymus. Assay: immunoSEQ multiplex PCR; the TCRdb copy retains only in-frame clones and omits some. Of some 660,000 clones listed, 80% to 90% are singletons. The same data also contributed to another study, on human thymus T cells.

The sample was thymocytes. The origin of the receptors is a boy under three years old with a congenital heart defect.

A few counts support this clone. The chain couples TRBV27 to TRBJ2-7, with 11 bases fitting TRBD2. The CDR3 runs 15 residues. Germline V lookup: CDR1 MNHEY, CDR2 SMNVEV (reference sequence). V lost 6 bases to trimming and J lost 6 bases; unmatched junction nucleotides: 10. The DNA for the CDR3 is TGTGCCAGCAGGCCGATACTAGCGGGAGTAGCCGAGCAGTACTTC. Amino acid sequence: CASRPILAGVAEQYF.

This sequence joins TRBV7-8 and TRBJ1-2, with TRBD1 as a possible D gene (6 bases). Trimming cost V 5 bases and J 3 bases, with 19 bases left between them. Germline V gene lookup returns CDR1 SGHVS and CDR2 FQNEAQ. The CDR3 is made up of 16 amino acids. The CDR3 bases are TGTGCCAGCAGCCCCCGTAAAACAGGGAGGGACTATGGCTACACCTTC. Its protein is CASSPRKTGRDYGYTF.

The genes are TRBV10-3 and TRBJ1-5, with a possible D match to TRBD1 (6 bases). There are 14 residues in the CDR3. The ends were cut back, 2 bases at V and 4 bases at J, with 9 bases in the middle. Germline CDR1 reads ENHRY; CDR2 reads SYGVKD. CDR3 nucleotide sequence: TGTGCCATCAGTGAGGCAGGGGCGAATCAGCCCCAGCATTTT. Encoded protein: CAISEAGANQPQHF.

Comments on this clone: The sample holds other DNA sequences that translate to the same CDR3. The rearrangement links TRBV4-3 to TRBJ1-2, with D tentatively TRBD1 (5 bases). The CDR3 sequence is 13 residues long. Trimming stripped 1 base from V and 4 bases from J, with 7 bases between. Germline CDR1 is LGHNA and CDR2 is YSLEER. CDR3 nucleotides: TGCGCCAGCAGCCAAGGGGGGGGCTATGGCTACACCTTC. Protein product: CASSQGGGYGYTF.

The chain joins TRBV18 to TRBJ1-1; D is unclear. Trimming removed 2 bases at V and 1 base at J, with 8 bases between. Germline CDR1 is KGHSH and CDR2 is LQKENI. CDR3 length: 14 amino acids. The chain's CDR3 is CASSPGSRNTEAFF. The CDR3 region has the DNA TGTGCCAGCTCACCAGGCTCAAGGAACACTGAAGCTTTCTTT. Combining the CDR3 with reference TRBV18 and TRBJ1-1 gives the whole variable domain NAGVMQNPRHLVRRRGQEARLRCSPMKGHSHVYWYRQLPEEGLKFMVYLQKENIIDESGMPKERFSAEFPKEGPSILRIQQVVRGDSAAYFCASSPGSRNTEAFFGQGTRLTVV.

This chain joins TRBV30 and TRBJ2-7; 8 bases map to TRBD1. V lost 5 bases to trimming and J lost 5 bases; unmatched junction nucleotides: 8. CDR1 GTSNPN and CDR2 SVGIG come from the germline V gene (reference sequence). The length of the CDR3 is 13 residues. The CDR3 sequence: CAWDTDRVDEQYF. CDR3 DNA: TGTGCCTGGGACACGGACAGGGTCGACGAGCAGTACTTC. The whole variable domain, remainder taken from reference TRBV30 and TRBJ2-7, is SQTIHQWPATLVQPVGSPLSLECTVEGTSNPNLYWYRQAAGRGLQLLFYSVGIGQISSEVPQNLSASRPQDRQFILSSKKLLLSDSGFYLCAWDTDRVDEQYFGPGTRLTVT.

The chain combines TRBV27 with TRBJ1-4; the D is unclear. Trimming stripped 4 bases from V and 0 bases from J, with 15 bases between. Germline V lookup: CDR1 MNHEY, CDR2 SMNVEV (reference sequence). The length of the CDR3 is 17 residues. As DNA, the CDR3 is TGTGCCAGCAGTTCCACCCGACTCGTTGCAACTAATGAAAAACTGTTTTTT. This encodes CASSSTRLVATNEKLFF.

This clone was seen once. The chain has TRBV5-8 and TRBJ1-5; no definite D call. Trimming removed 0 bases at V and 1 base at J, with 11 bases between. Germline loops: CDR1 SGHTS, CDR2 YDEGEE. The CDR3 is 16 residues long. CDR3: CASSLGAGSSNQPQHF. The CDR3 nucleotides are TGTGCCAGCAGCTTGGGAGCAGGCAGCAGCAATCAGCCCCAGCATTTT.

The rearrangement links TRBV7-2 to TRBJ2-7, with 10 bases fitting TRBD2. Germline V gene lookup returns CDR1 SGHTA and CDR2 FQGNSA. The trim removed 6 bases at V and 5 bases at J, leaving 10 bases unmatched. The CDR3 consists of 15 residues. CDR3 sequence: CASSSQREGLNEQYF. In nucleotides, the CDR3 is TGTGCCAGCAGTTCCCAGCGGGAGGGCCTCAACGAGCAGTACTTC.

The chain uses TRBV29-1 and TRBJ2-7; TRBD2 aligns across 11 bases. Germline-derived CDR1 and CDR2 are SQVTM and ANQGSEA. Trimming at V came to 6 bases and at J to 3 bases, leaving 4 bases not matched to a gene. CDR3 size: 13 residues. As DNA, the CDR3 is TGCAGCGTCCCCGGGACTAGCGGCTACGAGCAGTACTTC. Its protein is CSVPGTSGYEQYF.

The chain couples TRBV14 to TRBJ2-5, with 7 bases that match TRBD2. CDR1 SGHDN and CDR2 FVKESK come from the germline V gene. The junction had 7 bases not matched to a gene; V was cut back by 2 bases and J by 4 bases. The CDR3 is 15 amino acids. The CDR3 sequence is CASSQIAPGGETQYF. Written as DNA, the CDR3 is TGTGCCAGCAGCCAAATAGCCCCGGGGGGAGAGACCCAGTACTTC.

The chain has TRBV27 and TRBJ2-1; TRBD2 aligns across 11 bases. The CDR3 totals 15 residues. Unmatched junction bases numbered 6, after V lost 7 bases and J lost 4 bases. In germline, CDR1 is MNHEY, CDR2 SMNVEV (reference sequence). Here the CDR3 DNA reads TGTGCCAGCACCAATAGCGGGAGGGGGTACAATGAGCAGTTCTTC. It translates to CASTNSGRGYNEQFF.

In its sample, this clone was seen once. This chain connects TRBV6-1 to TRBJ2-4; D call uncertain. The germline V gene has CDR1 MNHNS and CDR2 SASEGT. The CDR3 totals 13 residues. The V end was cut by 8 bases, the J end by 6 bases, with 14 bases between. CDR3 residues: CASAYYGSNIQYF. Written as DNA, the CDR3 is TGTGCCAGCGCATACTACGGTTCAAACATTCAGTACTTC.

The rearrangement uses TRBV5-4 and TRBJ2-1; TRBD2 agrees at 11 bases. V lost 0 bases, J lost 4 bases, and 9 bases stayed unmatched. Germline V gene data show CDR1 as SGHNT and CDR2 as YYREEE (reference sequence). This CDR3 has 18 residues. Here the CDR3 reads CASSLGPRLAGLYNEQFF. Here the CDR3 DNA reads TGTGCCAGCAGCTTGGGGCCCCGACTAGCGGGGTTGTACAATGAGCAGTTCTTC.

CDR3 sequence: CASSQGRTGVDEKLFF. CDR3 coding DNA: TGCGCCAGCAGCCAAGGCCGGACAGGAGTAGATGAAAAACTGTTTTTT. The V call is TRBV4-1, the J call TRBJ1-4; 7 bases line up with TRBD1. J gave up 6 bases and V 1 base, and 8 bases lay outside the gene matches. The CDR3 consists of 16 residues. Germline-derived CDR1 and CDR2 are MGHRA and YSYEKL.

The V call is TRBV4-1, the J call TRBJ1-5; TRBD1 matches 7 bases. Germline trimming cut 0 bases from V and 7 bases from J; bases unmatched to any gene: 6. This CDR3 region has 15 residues. Germline CDR1 MGHRA, CDR2 YSYEKL. The CDR3 nucleotides read TGCGCCAGCAGCCAAGATGTGTCAGGGGGGCAGCCCCAGCATTTT. It encodes CASSQDVSGGQPQHF.

The chain uses TRBV7-2 and TRBJ2-3, with TRBD1 matching 7 bases. The CDR3 runs to 15 residues. The V gene end was trimmed by 5 bases and the J gene end by 5 bases; junction bases not matched to a gene: 10. Germline CDR1 reads SGHTA; CDR2 reads FQGNSA. Written as DNA, the CDR3 is TGTGCCAGCAGCGATTGCACAGGGGATGTAGATACGCAGTATTTT. Amino acid sequence: CASSDCTGDVDTQYF. Full variable domain (missing parts from reference TRBV7-2 and TRBJ2-3): GAGVSQSPSNKVTEKGKDVELRCDPISGHTALYWYRQSLGQGLEFLIYFQGNSAPDKSGLPSDRFSAERTGGSVSTLTIQRTQQEDSAVYLCASSDCTGDVDTQYFGPGTRLTVL.

This clone was observed a few times. V usage is TRBV19 and J usage is TRBJ1-1, with TRBD1 matching 7 bases. Germline-derived CDR1 and CDR2 are LNHDA and SQIVND (reference sequence). With V trimmed by 7 bases and J by 2 bases, 10 bases remained unmatched. There are 15 residues in the CDR3. In DNA form, the CDR3 reads TGTGCCAGTACCACAATCGGGACAGTCAACACTGAAGCTTTCTTT. Protein: CASTTIGTVNTEAFF.

CDR3 bases: TGTGCCAGCAGCCCCCTGACAGGGGAGGGGGAAAAACTGTTTTTT. It encodes CASSPLTGEGEKLFF. This chain joins TRBV25-1 and TRBJ1-4; TRBD1 matches 8 bases. V lost 6 bases, J lost 8 bases, and 11 bases stayed unmatched. The CDR3 has 15 residues. The germline gives CDR1 MGHDK, CDR2 SYGVNS.

This chain uses TRBV27 with TRBJ2-6; D possibly corresponds to TRBD2 (7 bases). V dropped 8 bases and J dropped 4 bases, with 18 bases sitting between them. This CDR3 contains 16 residues. CDR1 is MNHEY, CDR2 SMNVEV, per germline (reference sequence). The CDR3 DNA reads TGTGCCAGCGGTAAGGGGGGGGCAACCGGGGCCAACGTCCTGACTTTC. Translating it yields CASGKGGATGANVLTF.

This clone was counted between two and nine times. This chain links TRBV7-8 with TRBJ1-4; D not certain. Germline-derived CDR1 and CDR2 are SGHVS and FQNEAQ. Between the trimmed V and J ends, which lost 1 base and 0 bases, there was a span of 9 bases. The CDR3 runs 16 residues. CDR3 protein: CASSLVSQSTNEKLFF. The CDR3 DNA reads as TGTGCCAGCAGCTTAGTGTCCCAATCAACTAATGAAAAACTGTTTTTT.

This clone was seen just once. This sequence joins TRBV19 and TRBJ1-5, with D possibly TRBD1 on 6 matching bases. This CDR3 has 16 residues. CDR1 and CDR2 from the germline V gene are LNHDA and SQIVND (reference sequence). V shed 3 bases and J shed 1 base, with 13 bases lying between them. The CDR3 loop reads CASSILSGDSNQPQHF. Here the CDR3 DNA reads TGTGCCAGTAGTATCCTATCAGGGGACAGCAATCAGCCCCAGCATTTT.

The J gene is TRBJ2-1, the V gene TRBV5-1, with D possibly being TRBD2 (6 bases). Germline-derived CDR1 and CDR2 are SGHRS and YFSETQ. Trimming removed 3 bases from V and 5 bases from J, with 15 bases in between. CDR3 size: 15 residues. The CDR3 DNA sequence: TGCGCCAGCAGCTCCCGACTAGTCGCAAACAATGAGCAGTTCTTC. As protein: CASSSRLVANNEQFF.